These 10 T cell receptor beta chains were all obtained from the same sample, sequenced in a study of T-cell reconstitution after alpha-beta-depleted transplantation in children. Preparation of the TCRbeta library used unique molecular identifiers. TCRdb re-analysed the PCR reads in MiXCR, keeping a single row per CDR3 protein. The sample consists of hundreds of thousands of distinct CDR3 sequences, over 9.5% of them appearing once. The starting material was PBMCs from the stem cell graft donor, obtained from the stem cell graft. These receptors all stem from a human donor who donated a stem cell graft to a child with acute myeloid leukemia.

The rearrangement joins TRBV5-1 to TRBJ1-2, with D unclear. Trimming cost V 4 bases and J 8 bases, with 15 bases left between them. Germline CDR1 is SGHRS and CDR2 is YFSETQ. This CDR3 is built from 13 residues. DNA for the CDR3: TGCGCCAGCAGCCCTGGAGATTCCCTAGGCTACACCTTC. Residues: CASSPGDSLGYTF.

V is TRBV20-1 and J is TRBJ1-2; D not resolved. CDR3 length: 18 residues. V was trimmed by 3 bases and J by 4 bases, leaving 27 bases between them. CDR1 and CDR2 (germline): DFQATT, SNEGSKA (reference sequence). In DNA form, the CDR3 reads TGCAGTGCTAGCAAAGTCCACCTCCGCGACACAGCTACCTATGGCTACACCTTC. This encodes CSASKVHLRDTATYGYTF.

There are a few counts of this clonotype. The CDR3 loop reads CASSSRVLQPQHF. DNA for the CDR3: TGTGCCAGCAGCTCCAGGGTCTTACAGCCCCAGCATTTT. The V gene is TRBV28, the J gene TRBJ1-5; tentative D call: TRBD1 (5 bases). The CDR3 has 13 amino acids. Between the trimmed V and J ends, which lost 6 bases and 7 bases, there was a span of 13 bases. CDR1 and CDR2 (germline): MDHEN, SYDVKM.

The sample holds many counts of this clonotype. The chain links TRBV5-1 to TRBJ2-1, with TRBD2 matching 8 bases. Germline CDR1 is SGHRS and CDR2 is YFSETQ. The CDR3 spans 15 residues. The J segment lost 10 bases and the V segment lost 5 bases, leaving 14 bases of the junction unmatched. The DNA of the CDR3 is TGCGCCAGCAGGATGGAAGCGGGAGAGTTTAAAGAGCAGTTCTTC. This codes for CASRMEAGEFKEQFF. The variable domain in full, with the rest retrieved from reference TRBV5-1 and TRBJ2-1, is KAGVTQTPRYLIKTRGQQVTLSCSPISGHRSVSWYQQTPGQGLQFLFEYFSETQRNKGNFPGRFSGRQFSNSRSEMNVSTLELGDSALYLCASRMEAGEFKEQFFGPGTRLTVL.

The chain couples TRBV9 to TRBJ2-3; 10 bases agree with TRBD2. The J segment lost 3 bases and the V segment lost 2 bases, leaving 6 bases of the junction unmatched. In germline, CDR1 is SGDLS, CDR2 YYNGEE. The CDR3 spans 16 residues. In DNA, the CDR3 is TGTGCCAGCAGCGTCCAAACTAGCGGGACTACAGATACGCAGTATTTT. This gives the protein CASSVQTSGTTDTQYF.

This clonotype was picked up a small number of times. V gene TRBV12-3 or TRBV12-4 combines with J gene TRBJ2-7, with 8 bases aligning to TRBD2. CDR3 length: 16 residues. Unmatched junction bases numbered 7, after V lost 1 base and J lost 2 bases. CDR3 DNA: TGTGCCAGCAGTTTAGGTCTAGCGGGCTCCACCTACGAGCAGTACTTC. Translation gives CASSLGLAGSTYEQYF.

This clonotype was found a few times. The rearrangement uses TRBV25-1 and TRBJ1-5; D ambiguous. This CDR3 has 14 residues. Trimming removed 2 bases from V and 5 bases from J, with 10 bases in between. From germline, CDR1 is MGHDK and CDR2 SYGVNS. The DNA of the CDR3 is TGTGCCAGCAGTGAAGGGATTTCTTATCAGCCCCAGCATTTT. Encoded protein: CASSEGISYQPQHF. Complete variable domain (other parts from reference TRBV25-1 and TRBJ1-5): EADIYQTPRYLVIGTGKKITLECSQTMGHDKMYWYQQDPGMELHLIHYSYGVNSTEKGDLSSESTVSRIRTEHFPLTLESARPSHTSQYLCASSEGISYQPQHFGDGTRLSIL.

This clonotype was counted at least ten times. The chain uses TRBV5-1 and TRBJ2-5; 8 nucleotides agree with TRBD1. Germline assignment: CDR1 SGHRS and CDR2 YFSETQ. The CDR3 is 14 residues long. J was trimmed by 1 base and V by 4 bases; bases with no gene match: 3. The CDR3 loop is CASSTGQGQETQYF. For the CDR3, the DNA is TGCGCCAGCAGCACCGGACAGGGCCAAGAGACCCAGTACTTC.

This clonotype occurred a few times. The V gene is TRBV25-1, the J gene TRBJ2-3; the match to TRBD1 covers 11 bases. This CDR3 is built from 14 residues. The germline CDR1 and CDR2 sequences are MGHDK and SYGVNS. After removal of 8 bases from V and 1 base from J, the junction contained 2 bases not matched to a gene. CDR3 sequence: CASADRGRTDTQYF. CDR3 in DNA: TGTGCCAGCGCGGACAGGGGGCGCACAGATACGCAGTATTTT.

The V call is TRBV5-5, the J call TRBJ1-3; D unclear. CDR1 SGHKS and CDR2 YYEKEE come from the germline V gene (reference sequence). V lost 1 base and J lost 1, with 9 bases in between. CDR3 size: 15 residues. CDR3 DNA: TGTGCCAGCAGCTTGCAGGAAGGGTCTGGAAACACCATATATTTT. Translation gives CASSLQEGSGNTIYF. The full variable domain, rest sourced from reference TRBV5-5 and TRBJ1-3, is DAGVTQSPTHLIKTRGQQVTLRCSPISGHKSVSWYQQVLGQGPQFIFQYYEKEERGRGNFPDRFSARQFPNYSSELNVNALLLGDSALYLCASSLQEGSGNTIYFGEGSWLTVV.